The present entry profiles one TCR beta chain with its context. What went into each PCR as a spike was synthetic TCR analog templates. Data came from immunoSEQ multiplex PCR; TCRdb stores just in-frame clones and leaves some out. The sample lists nearly 50,000 clones, roughly 80% occurring once. The entry originates in a study of PD-L1 blockade in urothelial cancer. Overall study context: Males with bladder-origin urothelial cancer constituted about 85% of the 29 patients. Median T cell yield from blood was roughly 140,000.

Time point in this sample: peripheral blood 6 weeks after treatment start. Urothelial carcinoma, locally advanced or metastatic, affected the patients. Germline CDR1 MDHEN, CDR2 SYDVKM. Trimming cost V 4 bases and J 4 bases, with 21 bases left between them. CDR3 length: 17 residues. The origin of this receptor is a man between 65 and 79 years old with urothelial cancer. V gene TRBV28 combines with J gene TRBJ2-3, with D perhaps TRBD1 (6 bases). The sequenced sample was PBMCs, obtained around atezolizumab (anti-PD-L1) treatment. The CDR3 DNA follows: TGTGCCAGCAGTTCACCAACAGGGTTTGAGGGGGCAGATACGCAGTATTTT. Translation: CASSSPTGFEGADTQYF.